These 19 T cell receptor beta chains share one sample of origin, sequenced in a study of monozygotic twins with inflammatory bowel disease. TCRdb reprocessed the 5' RACE reads, keeping one entry per CDR3 protein, no DNA. The table for this sample gives about 160,000 distinct CDR3 sequences. The sequenced sample consisted of blood. Every receptor here comes from a human donor with ulcerative colitis or Crohn's disease, or a healthy co-twin of an affected twin (not recorded which).

The chain joins TRBV7-2 to TRBJ2-5. Germline V gives CDR1 SGHTA, CDR2 FQGNSA. The CDR3 covers 13 residues. This CDR3 reads CASSLVLRETQYF.

V usage is TRBV6-1 and J usage is TRBJ2-7; TCRdb's assignment of TRBD2 cannot be checked, as there is no DNA. The CDR3 loop spans 16 amino acids. Germline CDR1 and CDR2: MNHNS and SASEGT. CDR3 loop: CASSTQRAHRIGEQYF.

The chain uses TRBV11-2 and TRBJ2-2; TCRdb's D call of TRBD1 is untestable without DNA. CDR1 is SGHAT and CDR2 is FQNNGV in the germline V gene. This CDR3 spans 15 amino acids. CDR3 amino acids: CASSLLGTYSGELFF.

The rearrangement joins TRBV2 to TRBJ1-5. The germline V gene has CDR1 SNHLY and CDR2 FYNNEI. CDR3 length: 13 residues. This CDR3 reads CASRPDSNQPQHF.

The rearrangement links TRBV12-3 or TRBV12-4 to TRBJ2-7; as DNA is missing, the TRBD2 call by TCRdb cannot be tested. This CDR3 is built from 16 residues. The CDR3: CASSETSGLRSYEQYF.

The chain couples TRBV20-1 to TRBJ2-6. The CDR3 consists of 15 residues. Per germline, CDR1 DFQATT and CDR2 SNEGSKA (reference sequence). Here the CDR3 reads CSARDRVSGANVLTF.

The chain combines TRBV20-1 with TRBJ1-4; absent DNA, TCRdb's TRBD1 call cannot be checked. Germline V gives CDR1 DFQATT, CDR2 SNEGSKA (reference sequence). This CDR3 contains 14 residues. CDR3 sequence: CSARDGQGEEKLFF.

The chain uses TRBV12-3 or TRBV12-4 and TRBJ2-5; TCRdb picks TRBD2, but there is no DNA to check that call. This CDR3 is 14 amino acids long. Here the CDR3 reads CASMAGNSQETQYF.

The chain combines TRBV24-1 with TRBJ1-4; absent DNA, TCRdb's TRBD1 call cannot be checked. Germline V gives CDR1 KGHDR, CDR2 SFDVKD. The CDR3 consists of 14 residues. CDR3 sequence: CATSRPGKEEKLFF.

V is TRBV20-1 and J is TRBJ2-1; TCRdb outputs TRBD2, but without DNA this stays unchecked. CDR1 and CDR2 from the germline V gene are DFQATT and SNEGSKA (reference sequence). This CDR3 has 13 amino acids. CDR3 amino acids: CSARELGRNEQFF.

The chain has TRBV29-1 and TRBJ1-4; TCRdb outputs TRBD1, but without DNA this stays unchecked. The CDR3 covers 13 residues. Germline V CDR1 and CDR2: SQVTM, ANQGSEA. This chain's CDR3 is CSVGGTGVEKLFF.

The V and J genes are TRBV20-1 and TRBJ2-7; with no DNA, the TCRdb D assignment of TRBD1 cannot be verified. CDR1 and CDR2 from the germline V gene are DFQATT and SNEGSKA (reference sequence). The CDR3 has 13 amino acids. The CDR3: CSPRSGYSYEQYF.

The chain uses TRBV27 and TRBJ1-4; the TRBD1 assignment by TCRdb is unverifiable without DNA. Per the germline V gene, CDR1 is MNHEY and CDR2 is SMNVEV (reference sequence). The CDR3 length is 14 residues. CDR3 in amino acids: CASRLGGSNEKLFF. The full variable domain, in which reference TRBV27 and TRBJ1-4 provide the parts outside the CDR3, is EAQVTQNPRYLITVTGKKLTVTCSQNMNHEYMSWYRQDPGLGLRQIYYSMNVEVTDKGDVPEGYKVSRKEKRNFPLILESPSPNQTSLYFCASRLGGSNEKLFFGSGTQLSVL.

The rearrangement joins TRBV20-1 to TRBJ2-5; as DNA is missing, the TRBD2 call by TCRdb cannot be tested. Germline V gene data show CDR1 as DFQATT and CDR2 as SNEGSKA (reference sequence). CDR3 length equals 20 residues. The CDR3 reads CSASPAGRLAGALGQETQYF.

This chain links TRBV3-1 with TRBJ2-3; TCRdb proposes TRBD1, but this gene call is untestable without DNA. Germline V gives CDR1 LGHDT, CDR2 YNNKEL (reference sequence). The CDR3 runs to 14 residues. CDR3 region: CASSQAPVTDTQYF.

CDR3 region: CATSRDSRPSIPEAFF. The chain uses TRBV15 and TRBJ1-1; TCRdb outputs TRBD1, but without DNA this stays unchecked. CDR1 and CDR2 from the germline V gene are LNHNV and YYDKDF (reference sequence). The CDR3 runs to 16 residues.

The chain recombines TRBV12-3 or TRBV12-4 with TRBJ2-7; TCRdb lists TRBD2, though no DNA is available to test this call. The CDR3 runs 14 residues. CDR3 region: CASSYLLESGEQYF.

The chain has TRBV12-3 or TRBV12-4 and TRBJ1-1. The CDR3 covers 14 residues. The CDR3 reads CASNRDAVNTEAFF.

This rearrangement joins TRBV6-2 or TRBV6-3 to TRBJ1-5; absent DNA, TCRdb's TRBD1 call cannot be checked. CDR3 length: 14 residues. CDR1 is MNHEY and CDR2 is SVGEGT in the germline V gene. The CDR3: CASSLRGTGQPQHF.